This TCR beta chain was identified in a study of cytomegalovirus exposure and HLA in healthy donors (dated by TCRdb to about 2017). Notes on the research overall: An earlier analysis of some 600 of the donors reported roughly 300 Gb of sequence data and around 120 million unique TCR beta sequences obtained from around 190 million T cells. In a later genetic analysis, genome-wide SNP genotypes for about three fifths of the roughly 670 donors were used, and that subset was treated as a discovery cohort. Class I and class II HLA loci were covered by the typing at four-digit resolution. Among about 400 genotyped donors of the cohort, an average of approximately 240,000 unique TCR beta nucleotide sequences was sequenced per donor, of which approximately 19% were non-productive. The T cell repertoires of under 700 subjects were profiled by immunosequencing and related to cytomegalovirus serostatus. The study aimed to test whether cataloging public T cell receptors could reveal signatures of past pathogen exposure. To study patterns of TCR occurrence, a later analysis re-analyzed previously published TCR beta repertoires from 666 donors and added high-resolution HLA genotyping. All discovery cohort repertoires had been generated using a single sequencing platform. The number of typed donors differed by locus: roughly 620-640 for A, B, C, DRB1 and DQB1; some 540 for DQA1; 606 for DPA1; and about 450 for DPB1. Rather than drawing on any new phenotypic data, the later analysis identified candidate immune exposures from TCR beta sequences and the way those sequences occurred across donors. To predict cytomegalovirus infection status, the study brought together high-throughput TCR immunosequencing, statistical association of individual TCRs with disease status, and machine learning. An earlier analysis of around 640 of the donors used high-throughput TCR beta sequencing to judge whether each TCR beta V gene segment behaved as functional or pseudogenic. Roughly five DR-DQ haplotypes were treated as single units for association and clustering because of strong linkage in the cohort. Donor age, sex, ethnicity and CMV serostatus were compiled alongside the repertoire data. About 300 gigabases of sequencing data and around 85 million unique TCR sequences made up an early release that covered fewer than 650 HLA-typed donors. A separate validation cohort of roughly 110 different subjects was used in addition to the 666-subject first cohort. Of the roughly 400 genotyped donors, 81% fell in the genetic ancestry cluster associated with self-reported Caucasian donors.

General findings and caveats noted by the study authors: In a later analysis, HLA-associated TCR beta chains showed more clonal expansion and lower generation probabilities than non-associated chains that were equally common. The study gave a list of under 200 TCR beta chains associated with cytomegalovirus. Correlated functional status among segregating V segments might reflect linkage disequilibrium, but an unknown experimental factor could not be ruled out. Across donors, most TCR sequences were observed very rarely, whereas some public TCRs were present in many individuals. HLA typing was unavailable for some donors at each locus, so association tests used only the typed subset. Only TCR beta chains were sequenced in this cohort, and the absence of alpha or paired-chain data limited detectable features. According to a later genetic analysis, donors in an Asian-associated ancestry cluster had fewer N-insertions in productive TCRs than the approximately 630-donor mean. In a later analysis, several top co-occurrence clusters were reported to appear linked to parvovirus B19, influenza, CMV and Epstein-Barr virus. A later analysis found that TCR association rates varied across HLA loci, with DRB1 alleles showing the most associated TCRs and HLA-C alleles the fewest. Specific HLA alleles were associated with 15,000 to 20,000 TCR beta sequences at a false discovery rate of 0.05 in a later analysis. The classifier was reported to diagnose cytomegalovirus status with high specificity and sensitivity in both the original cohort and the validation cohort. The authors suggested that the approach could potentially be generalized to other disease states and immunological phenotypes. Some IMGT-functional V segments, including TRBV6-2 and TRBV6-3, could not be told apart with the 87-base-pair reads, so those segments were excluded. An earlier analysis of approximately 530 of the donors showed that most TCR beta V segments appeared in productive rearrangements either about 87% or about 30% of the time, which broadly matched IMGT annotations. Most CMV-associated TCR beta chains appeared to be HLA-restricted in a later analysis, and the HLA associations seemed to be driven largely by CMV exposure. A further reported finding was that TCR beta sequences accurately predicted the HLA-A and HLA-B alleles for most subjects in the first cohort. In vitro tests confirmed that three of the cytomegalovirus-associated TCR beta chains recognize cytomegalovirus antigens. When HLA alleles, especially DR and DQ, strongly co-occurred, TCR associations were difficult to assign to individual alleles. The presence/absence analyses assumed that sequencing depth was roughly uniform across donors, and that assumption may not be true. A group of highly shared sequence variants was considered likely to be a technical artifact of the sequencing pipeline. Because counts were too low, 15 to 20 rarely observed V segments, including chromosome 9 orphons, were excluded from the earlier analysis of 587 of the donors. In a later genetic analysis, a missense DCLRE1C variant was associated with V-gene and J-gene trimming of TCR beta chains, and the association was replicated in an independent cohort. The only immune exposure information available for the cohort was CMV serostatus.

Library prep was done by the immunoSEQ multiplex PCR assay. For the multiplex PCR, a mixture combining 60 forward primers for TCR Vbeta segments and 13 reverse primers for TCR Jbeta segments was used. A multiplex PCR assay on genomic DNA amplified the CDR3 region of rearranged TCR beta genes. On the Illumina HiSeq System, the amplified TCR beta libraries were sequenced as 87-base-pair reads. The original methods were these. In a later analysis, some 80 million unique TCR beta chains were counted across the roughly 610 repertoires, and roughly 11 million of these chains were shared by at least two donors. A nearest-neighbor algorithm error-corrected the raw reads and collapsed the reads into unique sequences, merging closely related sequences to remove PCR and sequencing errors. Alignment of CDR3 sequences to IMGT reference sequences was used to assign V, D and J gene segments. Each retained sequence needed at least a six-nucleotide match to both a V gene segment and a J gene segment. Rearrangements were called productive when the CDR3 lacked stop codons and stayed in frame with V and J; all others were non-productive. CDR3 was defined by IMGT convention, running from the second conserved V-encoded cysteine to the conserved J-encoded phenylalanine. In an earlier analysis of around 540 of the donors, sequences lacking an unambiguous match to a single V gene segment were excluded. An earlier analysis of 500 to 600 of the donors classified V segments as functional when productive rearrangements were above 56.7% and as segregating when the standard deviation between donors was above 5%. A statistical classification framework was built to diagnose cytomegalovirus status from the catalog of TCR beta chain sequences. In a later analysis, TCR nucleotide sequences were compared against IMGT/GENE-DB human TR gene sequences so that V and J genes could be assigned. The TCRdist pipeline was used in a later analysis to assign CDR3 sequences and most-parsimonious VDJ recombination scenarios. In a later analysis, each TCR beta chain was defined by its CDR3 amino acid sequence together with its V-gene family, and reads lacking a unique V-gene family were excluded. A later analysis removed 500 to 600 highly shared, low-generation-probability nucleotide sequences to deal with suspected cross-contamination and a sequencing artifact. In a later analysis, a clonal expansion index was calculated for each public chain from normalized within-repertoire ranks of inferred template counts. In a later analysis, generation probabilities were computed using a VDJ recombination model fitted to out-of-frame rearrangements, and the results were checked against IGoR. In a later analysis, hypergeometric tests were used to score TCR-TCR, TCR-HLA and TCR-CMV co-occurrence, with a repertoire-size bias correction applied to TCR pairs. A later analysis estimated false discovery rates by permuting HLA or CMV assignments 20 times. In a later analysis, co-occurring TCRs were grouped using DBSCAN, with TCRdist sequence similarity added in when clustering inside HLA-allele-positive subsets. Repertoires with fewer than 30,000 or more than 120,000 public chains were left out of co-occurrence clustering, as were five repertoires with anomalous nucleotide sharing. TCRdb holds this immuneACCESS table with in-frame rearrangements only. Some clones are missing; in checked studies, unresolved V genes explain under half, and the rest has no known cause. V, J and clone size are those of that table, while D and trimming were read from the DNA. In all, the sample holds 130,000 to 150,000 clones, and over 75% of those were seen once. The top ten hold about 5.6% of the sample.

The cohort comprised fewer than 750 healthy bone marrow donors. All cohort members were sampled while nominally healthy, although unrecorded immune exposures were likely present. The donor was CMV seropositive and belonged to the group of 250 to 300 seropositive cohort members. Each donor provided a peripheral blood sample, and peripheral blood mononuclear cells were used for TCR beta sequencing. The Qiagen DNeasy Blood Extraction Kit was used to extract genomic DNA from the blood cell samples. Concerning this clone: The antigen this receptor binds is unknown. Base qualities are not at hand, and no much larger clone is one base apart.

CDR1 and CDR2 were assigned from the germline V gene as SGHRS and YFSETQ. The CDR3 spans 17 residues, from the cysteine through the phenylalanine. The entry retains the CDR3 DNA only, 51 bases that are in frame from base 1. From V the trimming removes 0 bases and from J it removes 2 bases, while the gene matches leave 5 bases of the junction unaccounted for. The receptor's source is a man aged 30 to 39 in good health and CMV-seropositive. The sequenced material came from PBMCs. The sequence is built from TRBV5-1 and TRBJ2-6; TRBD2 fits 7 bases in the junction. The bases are TGCGCCAGCAGCTTGGTTGGCGGGAGAACTGGGGCCAACGTCCTGACTTTC. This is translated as CASSLVGGRTGANVLTF.